The rows below give T cell receptor beta chains drawn from one sample of a study of radiotherapy plus CTLA-4 blockade in lung cancer. Libraries were prepared by immunoSEQ multiplex PCR; TCRdb keeps only in-frame clonotypes and omits some of them. The sample comprises 60,000 to 85,000 clones, approximately 86% of which are singletons, and less than 0.9% rests with the top ten. Sequences were derived from peripheral blood, sampled from a patient treated with radiotherapy plus ipilimumab. The receptor source for this set is a human donor with non-small cell lung cancer who had stable disease on radiotherapy plus ipilimumab. Each CDR3 is given without its conserved first and last residue. Each record gives: V gene, CDR3 protein.

v_call: TRBV28
cdr3_aa: ASRVAGGPKETQY

v_call: TRBV9
cdr3_aa: ASSVATGRNNEQF

v_call: TRBV28
cdr3_aa: ASSLDSRNKPQH

v_call: TRBV4-2
cdr3_aa: ASSQDQGTSGSGIQY

v_call: TRBV19
cdr3_aa: ASSPQAGQGAIGAF

v_call: TRBV7-9
cdr3_aa: ASSPTSGGLDTQY

v_call: TRBV30
cdr3_aa: AWSVRDGYNEQF

v_call: TRBV18
cdr3_aa: ASSRDREPTAF

v_call: TRBV19
cdr3_aa: ASSPRGRGETQY

v_call: TRBV29-1
cdr3_aa: SGTGGGVETQY

v_call: TRBV27
cdr3_aa: ASMRGRSTDTQY

v_call: TRBV28
cdr3_aa: ASMRTGPNQPQH

v_call: TRBV6-5
cdr3_aa: ASSSGGGGTDTQY

v_call: TRBV4-1
cdr3_aa: ASSPGHTVNSPLH

v_call: TRBV23-1
cdr3_aa: ASTSGGPGNHEQY

v_call: TRBV11-2
cdr3_aa: ASKNRGRTGLGQETQY

v_call: TRBV5-6
cdr3_aa: ASSYGQGAKGGELF

v_call: TRBV7-3
cdr3_aa: ASSSQAGGAFTEAF

v_call: TRBV20-1
cdr3_aa: SARAGDTIY

v_call: TRBV6-4
cdr3_aa: ANYLGRALNEQF

v_call: TRBV10-1
cdr3_aa: ASSEIPSSGELF

v_call: TRBV7-2
cdr3_aa: ASSRGRTDTQY

v_call: TRBV7-9
cdr3_aa: ASSSPGQGAESGYT

v_call: TRBV10-3
cdr3_aa: AIRGRGDNQPQH

v_call: TRBV9
cdr3_aa: ASSVATGQGAWGDTEAF

v_call: TRBV28
cdr3_aa: ASRYRDSPLH

v_call: TRBV28
cdr3_aa: ASSSPTGYSNQPQH

v_call: TRBV4-1
cdr3_aa: ASSQAGGGPGNTIY

v_call: TRBV6-5
cdr3_aa: ASSSRGRILEQY

v_call: TRBV27
cdr3_aa: ASSFPGTGEQY

v_call: TRBV19
cdr3_aa: ASSKTGWTEAF

v_call: TRBV10-3
cdr3_aa: AISETSGRDEQY

v_call: TRBV14
cdr3_aa: ASSQVRGSGEKLF

v_call: TRBV29-1
cdr3_aa: SGLAGDTDTQY

v_call: TRBV27
cdr3_aa: ASSFSLRTSKQREQY

v_call: TRBV7-2
cdr3_aa: ASSLIYEQY

v_call: TRBV18
cdr3_aa: ASSPRGSSYNEQF

v_call: TRBV5-1
cdr3_aa: ASSGTVNTEAF

v_call: TRBV11-3
cdr3_aa: ASSFGGVNEQF

v_call: TRBV6-1
cdr3_aa: ASARGASSGNTIY

v_call: TRBV6-1
cdr3_aa: ASGGGQGPGNTIY

v_call: TRBV7-7
cdr3_aa: ASSFGTGTQETQY

v_call: TRBV11-3
cdr3_aa: ASSSGEDYEQY

v_call: TRBV19
cdr3_aa: ASSPRQGAITGELF

v_call: TRBV29-1
cdr3_aa: SVDPAAYGYT

v_call: TRBV29-1
cdr3_aa: SVEPGSSYNEQF

v_call: TRBV27
cdr3_aa: ASSPIAGGTYNEQF

v_call: TRBV5-1
cdr3_aa: ASSLRTSGSTGELF

v_call: TRBV27
cdr3_aa: ASSFTNPNYGYT

v_call: TRBV5-1
cdr3_aa: ASSLGDRTNTEAF

v_call: TRBV10-3
cdr3_aa: AISPEAGELF

v_call: TRBV9
cdr3_aa: ASSVVQGSNEQF